The 15 T cell receptor beta chains listed next were all sequenced from one sample in a study of sequential checkpoint blockade in melanoma. Generated by immunoSEQ multiplex PCR, the TCRdb table keeps only in-frame clones and is missing some. The table includes 3,000 to 4,000 clones, roughly 20% detected once. Treatment of the sample: randomized to nivolumab then ipilimumab (arm A) or the reverse (arm B). Sequencing used tumor tissue (inferred from file names), obtained from a patient given nivolumab and ipilimumab in sequence. Receptor source: a human donor with melanoma.

This clone was recorded at least ten times. CDR3 in DNA: TGTGCCAGCAGCAGAACAGGGGGATTTACTGAAGCTTTCTTT. It is translated as CASSRTGGFTEAFF. The genes are TRBV9 and TRBJ1-1; 8 bases align to TRBD1. The CDR3 spans 14 residues. The V segment lost 4 bases and the J segment 5 bases; nucleotides outside the gene matches: 7. Germline CDR1 is SGDLS and CDR2 is YYNGEE.

The chain carries TRBV6-8 and TRBJ2-7; tentatively, D is TRBD1 or TRBD2 (5 bases each). V dropped 5 bases and J dropped 2 bases, with 19 bases sitting between them. Germline CDR1 is MNHGY and CDR2 is SAAAGT. CDR3 length: 16 amino acids. CDR3 DNA sequence: TGTGCCAGCAGTGGGGGTTGGCGGATTGTCACCTACGAGCAGTACTTC. It encodes CASSGGWRIVTYEQYF.

The chain links TRBV25-1 to TRBJ2-7, with TRBD2 identical over 9 bases. The CDR3 spans 14 residues. With 6 bases clipped from V and 3 bases from J, the junction kept 6 bases outside the gene matches. CDR1 and CDR2 (germline): MGHDK, SYGVNS. The CDR3 DNA reads TGTGCCAGCAGACGCGGGGGGGCCGACTACGAGCAGTACTTC. This gives the protein CASRRGGADYEQYF.

This clone has at least ten counts. The chain joins TRBV11-3 to TRBJ1-1; no definite D call. CDR3 length: 15 residues. Trimming took off 1 base at V and 1 base at J, with 10 bases between the two ends. Germline V gene data show CDR1 as SGHNT and CDR2 as YENEEA. The CDR3 spells CASSLVSGRNTEAFF. CDR3 nucleotides: TGTGCCAGCAGCTTAGTGAGCGGGAGGAACACTGAAGCTTTCTTT. The full variable domain, completed using reference TRBV11-3 and TRBJ1-1, is EAGVVQSPRYKIIEKKQPVAFWCNPISGHNTLYWYLQNLGQGPELLIRYENEEAVDDSQLPKDRFSAERLKGVDSTLKIQPAELGDSAVYLCASSLVSGRNTEAFFGQGTRLTVV.

The V gene is TRBV5-1, the J gene TRBJ2-3, with D possibly being TRBD2 (6 bases). This CDR3 is built from 15 residues. Germline values: CDR1 SGHRS, CDR2 YFSETQ. Trimming left V 0 bases short and J 7 bases short, with 15 bases between. The CDR3 loop is CASSLASGAVYTQYF. DNA for the CDR3: TGCGCCAGCAGCTTGGCCTCGGGAGCCGTATATACGCAGTATTTT.

Written as DNA, the CDR3 is TGTGCCTGGACAATTGGCACTATTGAAGCTTTCTTT. It yields the protein CAWTIGTIEAFF. The chain combines TRBV30 with TRBJ1-1; D is unresolved. Looked up from germline, CDR1 is GTSNPN and CDR2 is SVGIG (reference sequence). This CDR3 comprises 12 residues. Between the trimmed V and J ends, which lost 4 bases and 7 bases, there was a span of 13 bases.

This clone has a handful of counts. This chain joins TRBV6-8 and TRBJ2-1; D may be TRBD2 (6 bases). Trimming cost V 7 bases and J 2 bases, with 12 bases left between them. The CDR3 contains 14 residues. Germline CDR1 is MNHGY and CDR2 is SAAAGT. CDR3 in amino acids: CASTPGSPYNEQFF. The CDR3 bases are TGTGCCAGCACCCCCGGGAGCCCCTACAATGAGCAGTTCTTC.

This clone was seen a handful of times. The chain employs TRBV6-8 and TRBJ1-1, with D maybe TRBD1 (6 bases). Trimming removed 2 bases from V and 1 base from J, with 14 bases in between. This CDR3 has 16 amino acids. CDR1 is MNHGY and CDR2 is SAAAGT in the germline V gene. Written as DNA, the CDR3 is TGTGCCAGCAGTTACCGGACGGGGGCCAGGAACACTGAAGCTTTCTTT. It codes for CASSYRTGARNTEAFF.

This clone was picked up many times. This rearrangement joins TRBV11-3 to TRBJ2-7; tentatively, D is TRBD1 (7 bases). The CDR3 contains 17 residues. Trimming left V 1 base short and J 2 bases short, with 18 bases between. Looked up from germline, CDR1 is SGHNT and CDR2 is YENEEA. The CDR3 protein is CASSLGAGGPVAYEQYF. In DNA form, the CDR3 reads TGTGCCAGCAGCTTAGGGGCAGGGGGGCCCGTGGCCTACGAGCAGTACTTC.

V is TRBV18 and J is TRBJ1-1; 7 positions match TRBD1. Germline assignment: CDR1 KGHSH and CDR2 LQKENI. The length of the CDR3 is 16 residues. Losses at the gene ends were 2 bases for V and 0 bases for J; bases not matched to a gene: 6. CDR3 sequence: CASSPYQGDLNTEAFF. The CDR3 DNA reads TGTGCCAGCTCACCATACCAGGGGGACTTGAACACTGAAGCTTTCTTT.

The V gene is TRBV6-8, the J gene TRBJ2-3; TRBD2 matches 7 bases. The germline V gene has CDR1 MNHGY and CDR2 SAAAGT. There are 13 residues in the CDR3. Trimming took 10 bases from V and 7 from J; bases not matched to a gene: 11. CDR3 in amino acids: CATTPTSAHTQYF. The CDR3 DNA reads TGTGCCACGACCCCTACTAGCGCTCATACGCAGTATTTT.

The chain combines TRBV18 with TRBJ2-6; TRBD1 matches at 8 bases. V was pared by 1 base and J by 1 base, with 12 bases of the junction left unmatched. Germline V CDR1 and CDR2: KGHSH, LQKENI. The CDR3 contains 20 residues. The DNA of the CDR3 is TGTGCCAGCTCACCACTCGGACAGGGACAGGAAGGATCTGGGGCCAACGTCCTGACTTTC. Translated, it gives CASSPLGQGQEGSGANVLTF.

The chain carries TRBV9 and TRBJ1-2, with TRBD1 as a possible D gene (6 bases). The length of the CDR3 is 13 residues. Germline V gene sequence: CDR1 SGDLS, CDR2 YYNGEE. Trimming cost V 4 bases and J 2 bases, with 9 bases left between them. This CDR3 is CASSPDRNYGYTF. CDR3 coding DNA: TGTGCCAGCAGCCCTGACAGGAACTATGGCTACACCTTC.

This clone has at least ten counts. J is TRBJ1-1 and V is TRBV11-3; 8 bases agree with TRBD1. After removal of 6 bases from V and 3 bases from J, the junction contained 6 bases not matched to a gene. CDR3 length equals 14 residues. The germline V gene has CDR1 SGHNT and CDR2 YENEEA. The DNA for the CDR3 is TGTGCCAGCAGTTCAGAACAGGGGGACACTGAAGCTTTCTTT. Protein product: CASSSEQGDTEAFF.

V gene TRBV15 combines with J gene TRBJ1-2, with D possibly being TRBD1 (6 bases). V dropped 2 bases and J dropped 3 bases, with 19 bases sitting between them. Germline V gene data show CDR1 as LNHNV and CDR2 as YYDKDF (reference sequence). The CDR3 runs to 17 residues. The CDR3 protein is CATSRLPRQDSYYGYTF. The CDR3 region has the DNA TGTGCCACCAGCAGACTTCCCCGACAGGACTCGTACTATGGCTACACCTTC.